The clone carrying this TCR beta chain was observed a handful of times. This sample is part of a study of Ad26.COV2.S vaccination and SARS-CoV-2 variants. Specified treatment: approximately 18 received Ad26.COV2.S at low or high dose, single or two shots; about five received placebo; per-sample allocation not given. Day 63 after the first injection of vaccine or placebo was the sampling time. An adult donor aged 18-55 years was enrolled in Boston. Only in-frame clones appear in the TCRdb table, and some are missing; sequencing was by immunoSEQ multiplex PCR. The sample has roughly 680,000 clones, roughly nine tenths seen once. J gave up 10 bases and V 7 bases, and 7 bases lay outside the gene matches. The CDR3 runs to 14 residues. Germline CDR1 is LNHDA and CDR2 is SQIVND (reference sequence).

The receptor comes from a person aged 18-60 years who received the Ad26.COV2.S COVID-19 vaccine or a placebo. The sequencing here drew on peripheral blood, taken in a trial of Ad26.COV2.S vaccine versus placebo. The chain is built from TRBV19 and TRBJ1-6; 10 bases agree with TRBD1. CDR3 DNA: TGTGCCAGTACCCTAGGACAGGGGGGGTCACCCCTCCACTTT. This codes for CASTLGQGGSPLHF. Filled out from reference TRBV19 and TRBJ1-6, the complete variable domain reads DGGITQSPKYLFRKEGQNVTLSCEQNLNHDAMYWYRQDPGQGLRLIYYSQIVNDFQKGDIAEGYSVSREKKESFPLTVTSAQKNPTAFYLCASTLGQGGSPLHFGNGTRLTVT.